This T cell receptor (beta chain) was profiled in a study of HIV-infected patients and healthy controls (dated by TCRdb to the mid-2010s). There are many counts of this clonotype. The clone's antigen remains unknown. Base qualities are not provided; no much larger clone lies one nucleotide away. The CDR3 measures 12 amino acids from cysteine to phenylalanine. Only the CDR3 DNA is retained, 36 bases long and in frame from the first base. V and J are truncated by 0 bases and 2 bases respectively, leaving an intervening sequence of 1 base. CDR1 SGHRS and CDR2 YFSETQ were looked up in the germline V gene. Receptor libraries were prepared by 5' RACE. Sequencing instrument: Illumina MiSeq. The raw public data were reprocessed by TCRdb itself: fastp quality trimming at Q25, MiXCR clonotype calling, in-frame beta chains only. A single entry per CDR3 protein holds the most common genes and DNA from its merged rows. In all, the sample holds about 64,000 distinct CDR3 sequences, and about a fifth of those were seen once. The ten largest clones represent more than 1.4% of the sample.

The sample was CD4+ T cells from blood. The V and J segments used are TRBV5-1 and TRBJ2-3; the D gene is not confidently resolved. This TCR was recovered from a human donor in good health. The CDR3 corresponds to CASSLDTDTQYF. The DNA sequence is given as TGCGCCAGCAGCTTGGACACAGATACGCAGTATTTT.